The next 4 T cell receptor beta chains were all read from a single sample in a study of regulatory T cells in long-lasting Graves disease. For TCR beta, libraries came from iRepertoire HTBI primers and Arm-PCR of CDR3 regions. TCRdb re-derived calls from the multiplex PCR reads in MiXCR, one entry per CDR3 protein. The sample comprises 350,000 to 500,000 distinct CDR3 sequences, around 15% of which are singletons, and 23% rests with the top ten. The time point was: newly diagnosed GD, antithyroid drugs for less than 3 months. The TCR library used RNA extracted from PBMCs. Separately, the same data were catalogued under a study of T cells in Graves' hyperthyroidism and ophthalmopathy.

Sequencing was performed on peripheral blood mononuclear cells (PBMCs), taken at new diagnosis, from a patient treated with antithyroid drugs. All receptors derive from a young woman with Graves disease.

The chain has TRBV10-3 and TRBJ2-2, with a possible D match to TRBD1 (5 bases). Trimming cost V 10 bases and J 0 bases, with 9 bases left between them. The CDR3 loop spans 13 amino acids. Germline CDR1 reads ENHRY; CDR2 reads SYGVKD. For the CDR3, the DNA is TGTGCCACCAAGACAGCGAACACCGGGGAGCTGTTTTTT. Its protein product is CATKTANTGELFF.

This clonotype has a handful of counts. The chain links TRBV4-1 to TRBJ1-1; D not certain. The CDR3 extends over 16 amino acids. Germline V CDR1 and CDR2: MGHRA, YSYEKL. The germline V and J ends were trimmed by 0 bases and 0 bases, with 11 bases remaining between them. The CDR3 is CASSQEGGRMNTEAFF. CDR3 sequence (DNA): TGCGCCAGCAGCCAAGAGGGCGGCAGAATGAACACTGAAGCTTTCTTT.

There are many counts of this clonotype. J is TRBJ2-6 and V is TRBV30; 8 bases map to TRBD1. CDR1 and CDR2 from the germline V gene are GTSNPN and SVGIG (reference sequence). Trimming took 1 base from V and 2 from J; bases not matched to a gene: 7. The CDR3 contains 17 residues. DNA for the CDR3: TGTGCCTGGAGTGGAGGACAGGGAGGCGCTGGGGCCAACGTCCTGACTTTC. This gives the protein CAWSGGQGGAGANVLTF.

The chain has TRBV14 and TRBJ2-2; 8 nucleotides agree with TRBD2. The germline CDR1 and CDR2 sequences are SGHDN and FVKESK. The CDR3 extends over 16 amino acids. The junction had 4 bases not matched to a gene; V was cut back by 0 bases and J by 4 bases. The CDR3 DNA reads TGTGCCAGCAGCCAAGAACTAGCGGCCCTCACCGGGGAGCTGTTTTTT. Translated, it gives CASSQELAALTGELFF.